What follows describes a single T cell receptor beta chain. The sample comes from a study of blood T cell repertoires in COVID-19. Study-level background: Material from acute and convalescent COVID-19 was sourced from the United States, Italy and Spain. Sample material is recorded as cDNA or gDNA derived from T cells, B-cell-depleted T cells, or PBMCs.

Generated by immunoSEQ multiplex PCR, the TCRdb table keeps only in-frame clones and is missing some. The table has about 210,000 clones, around 81% seen once. The CDR3 runs 18 residues. Germline CDR1 reads SGHNT; CDR2 reads YYREEE (reference sequence). Deletions cut 2 bases from V and 0 bases from J, with 21 bases between. Enrollees, about 18 to 95 years old, lived in about two dozen US areas. Participant reports of clinical history set cohort assignment. The chain joins TRBV5-4 to TRBJ2-7; D may be TRBD2 (5 bases). The TCR sequence derives from a woman aged 45-59 years with acute COVID-19. Sequencing used PBMCs or T cells enriched from blood (not recorded which). The CDR3 is CASSFGLGRGGPSYEQYF. For the CDR3, the DNA is TGTGCCAGCAGCTTTGGTCTTGGGAGAGGCGGGCCCTCCTACGAGCAGTACTTC.